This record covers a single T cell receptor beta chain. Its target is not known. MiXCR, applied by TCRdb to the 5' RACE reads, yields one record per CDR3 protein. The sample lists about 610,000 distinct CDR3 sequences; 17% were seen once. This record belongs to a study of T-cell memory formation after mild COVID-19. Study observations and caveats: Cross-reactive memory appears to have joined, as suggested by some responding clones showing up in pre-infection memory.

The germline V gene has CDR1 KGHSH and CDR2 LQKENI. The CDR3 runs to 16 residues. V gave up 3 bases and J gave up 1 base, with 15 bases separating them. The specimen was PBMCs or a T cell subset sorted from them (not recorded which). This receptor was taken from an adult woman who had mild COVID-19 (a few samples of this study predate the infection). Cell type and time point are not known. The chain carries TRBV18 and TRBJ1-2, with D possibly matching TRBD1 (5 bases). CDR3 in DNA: TGTGCCAGCTCACCTTTCGCGGGGGAAAGTAACTATGGCTACACCTTC. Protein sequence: CASSPFAGESNYGYTF.